This T cell receptor beta chain was observed in a study of cytomegalovirus exposure and HLA in healthy donors. Study as a whole: One earlier analysis, a look at around 180 million T cells, found fewer than 140 million unique TCR beta sequences. Study-wide points: Data from an earlier analysis indicated that most TCR beta V segments were productive either about 87% or about 30% of the time. Cytomegalovirus status, reportedly, was diagnosed with high specificity and sensitivity by the classifier.

The PCR contained 60 Vbeta and 13 Jbeta primers. Libraries were prepared by immunoSEQ multiplex PCR; TCRdb keeps only in-frame clonotypes and omits some of them. The profile shows 100,000 or so clones, about three quarters of them singletons. Although they were nominally healthy when sampled, donors likely had unrecorded immune exposures. CDR1 and CDR2 from the germline V gene are MRHNA and SNTAGT. This CDR3 contains 15 residues. Between the trimmed V and J ends, which lost 4 bases and 0 bases, there was a span of 10 bases. Concerning this clone: Its antigen remains unidentified.

V and J are TRBV6-4 and TRBJ1-5; D call uncertain. This sequence was found in a man between 25 and 39 years old in good health and CMV-seropositive. The sample consisted of PBMCs. CDR3 nucleotides: TGTGCCAGCAGTGCGGAGCTGAATAGCAATCAGCCCCAGCATTTT. This codes for CASSAELNSNQPQHF.